Each of the 18 T cell receptor beta chains below was sequenced from the same sample in a study of human T cells and chemical hapten exposure. TCRdb called the RACE reads again in MiXCR, with one record for every CDR3 protein. Here the sample spans around 110,000 distinct CDR3 sequences, about 12% being singletons. Time point reported: patch test 1, 2 weeks after DPC sensitization. Treatment: therapeutic diphenylcyclopropenone sensitization with weekly scalp DPC. This specimen consisted of whole blood, obtained in connection with sensitization to the hapten diphenylcyclopropenone (DPC). The receptors originated from a woman aged 45-65 years with alopecia areata. Some clones in this sample may be carry-over from other donors' samples.

There are many counts of this clonotype. The V call is TRBV29-1, the J call TRBJ2-6; D is unclear. Germline-derived CDR1 and CDR2 are SQVTM and ANQGSEA. The V end lost 1 base, the J end lost 0 bases, and 4 bases lay between the germline ends. The CDR3 contains 14 residues. The CDR3 nucleotides are TGCAGCGTTGAAGCCATCTCTGGGGCCAACGTCCTGACTTTC. Translation: CSVEAISGANVLTF.

J is TRBJ2-3 and V is TRBV21-1. TRBV21-1 is deemed a pseudogene. This CDR3 has 15 amino acids. The CDR3 protein is CASSKVHRVTDTQYF. CDR3 nucleotides: TGTGCCAGCAGCAAAGTACACAGAGTGACAGATACGCAGTATTTT.

This clonotype turned up a few times. The V and J genes are TRBV6-5 and TRBJ2-1; TRBD2 agrees at 16 bases. Germline CDR1 reads MNHEY; CDR2 reads SVGAGI. With 2 bases clipped from V and 7 bases from J, the junction kept 11 bases outside the gene matches. The CDR3 spans 19 residues. The CDR3 coding sequence is TGTGCCAGCAGTTACGAGGGTCCGGGACTAGCGGGGGGGCGAAATGAGCAGTTCTTC. Its translation is CASSYEGPGLAGGRNEQFF.

The chain recombines TRBV7-2 with TRBJ1-1; 7 nucleotides match TRBD1. The CDR3 consists of 14 residues. Trimming removed 2 bases from V and 7 bases from J; junction bases left unmatched: 7. CDR1 and CDR2 from the germline V gene are SGHTA and FQGNSA. The CDR3 here is CASSLFNRDSEAFF. The CDR3, as DNA: TGTGCCAGCAGCTTATTCAACCGGGACAGTGAAGCTTTCTTT.

The genes are TRBV28 and TRBJ2-2, with TRBD1 as a possible D gene (5 bases). The CDR3 consists of 16 residues. Germline V gives CDR1 MDHEN, CDR2 SYDVKM. The V gene lost 7 bases and the J gene lost 6 bases, with 21 bases spanning the gap. CDR3 coding DNA: TGTGCCAGCAACTCCGTACAGGCTCCCCACCCCGGGGAGCTGTTTTTT. As protein: CASNSVQAPHPGELFF. Full variable domain (remainder filled in from reference TRBV28 and TRBJ2-2): DVKVTQSSRYLVKRTGEKVFLECVQDMDHENMFWYRQDPGLGLRLIYFSYDVKMKEKGDIPEGYSVSREKKERFSLILESASTNQTSMYLCASNSVQAPHPGELFFGEGSRLTVL.

The rearrangement links TRBV7-9 to TRBJ2-7; TRBD2 agrees at 12 bases. Germline trimming cut 6 bases from V and 5 bases from J; bases unmatched to any gene: 5. The CDR3 sequence is 14 residues long. CDR1 and CDR2 from the germline V gene are SEHNR and FQNEAQ (reference sequence). Here the CDR3 reads CASSPTSGSNEQYF. The CDR3 coding sequence is TGTGCCAGCAGTCCGACTAGCGGGAGTAACGAGCAGTACTTC.

This clonotype was found a few times. V and J are TRBV4-1 and TRBJ2-5; a weak D match, TRBD2 (5 bases). Per germline, CDR1 MGHRA and CDR2 YSYEKL. Trimming cost V 1 base and J 5 bases, with 17 bases left between them. This CDR3 is built from 16 residues. The CDR3 sequence: CASSQGKLGGSETQYF. In DNA, the CDR3 is TGCGCCAGCAGCCAAGGGAAGTTAGGCGGGTCGGAGACCCAGTACTTC.

This chain links TRBV6-2 or TRBV6-3 with TRBJ2-3; TRBD1 agrees at 10 bases. Germline-derived CDR1 and CDR2 are MNHEY and SVGEGT. Trimming removed 5 bases from V and 11 bases from J; junction bases left unmatched: 19. The CDR3 spans 17 residues. CDR3 nucleotides: TGTGCCAGCAGTGCGACCTCTCACAGGACAGGGGGGCTGGGGCAGTATTTT. Its protein product is CASSATSHRTGGLGQYF.

This clonotype was found many times. The chain carries TRBV7-2 and TRBJ2-3; 8 bases are a match to TRBD1. The trim removed 5 bases at V and 8 bases at J, leaving 6 bases unmatched. Germline V gene lookup returns CDR1 SGHTA and CDR2 FQGNSA. The CDR3 is 13 amino acids. CDR3 region: CASSPQGAGTQYF. The CDR3 DNA reads as TGTGCCAGCAGCCCCCAGGGGGCCGGTACGCAGTATTTT. Supplemented by reference TRBV7-2 and TRBJ2-3, the full variable domain reads GAGVSQSPSNKVTEKGKDVELRCDPISGHTALYWYRQSLGQGLEFLIYFQGNSAPDKSGLPSDRFSAERTGGSVSTLTIQRTQQEDSAVYLCASSPQGAGTQYFGPGTRLTVL.

This clonotype was seen only a few times. The chain employs TRBV6-5 and TRBJ2-1; TRBD2 might be the D (5 bases). The CDR3 contains 13 residues. The ends were cut back, 5 bases at V and 4 bases at J, with 9 bases in the middle. The germline V gene encodes CDR1 MNHEY and CDR2 SVGAGI. Written as DNA, the CDR3 is TGTGCCAGCAGTCAAAGGGAGTACAATGAGCAGTTCTTC. Protein sequence: CASSQREYNEQFF.

The chain links TRBV28 to TRBJ1-5; D unclear. This CDR3 has 11 residues. CDR1 is MDHEN and CDR2 is SYDVKM in the germline V gene. Deletions cut 3 bases from V and 10 bases from J, with 7 bases between. The CDR3 loop reads CASSLVGPQHF. The CDR3 nucleotides read TGTGCCAGCAGTTTGGTTGGACCCCAGCATTTT. Filled out from reference TRBV28 and TRBJ1-5, the complete variable domain reads DVKVTQSSRYLVKRTGEKVFLECVQDMDHENMFWYRQDPGLGLRLIYFSYDVKMKEKGDIPEGYSVSREKKERFSLILESASTNQTSMYLCASSLVGPQHFGDGTRLSIL.

This clonotype has just a few counts. The rearrangement links TRBV29-1 to TRBJ1-2; D is uncertain. Trimming pared 4 bases from V and 4 bases from J, leaving 13 bases between. The CDR3 runs to 13 residues. Germline CDR1 is SQVTM and CDR2 is ANQGSEA. The CDR3: CSVGTDGSYGYTF. The CDR3 nucleotides read TGCAGCGTTGGGACGGACGGCTCCTATGGCTACACCTTC.

This clonotype was seen repeatedly, ten times or more. The V gene is TRBV28, the J gene TRBJ2-5, with D perhaps matching TRBD1 (5 bases). CDR1 is MDHEN and CDR2 is SYDVKM in the germline V gene. V was pared by 2 bases and J by 0 bases, with 7 bases between. The CDR3 is 14 residues long. The CDR3 DNA follows: TGTGCCAGCAGTTTACAGGGAAACCAAGAGACCCAGTACTTC. This sequence encodes CASSLQGNQETQYF.

This clonotype was seen at least ten times. The chain recombines TRBV12-3 or TRBV12-4 with TRBJ2-3; tentative D call: TRBD1 (5 bases). V was trimmed by 3 bases and J by 2 bases, leaving 6 bases between them. CDR3 length: 13 amino acids. CDR3 residues: CASSLDNTDTQYF. In DNA form, the CDR3 reads TGTGCCAGCAGTTTGGACAACACAGATACGCAGTATTTT.

This clonotype showed up many times. The genes are TRBV4-1 and TRBJ2-1; tentative D call: TRBD2 (6 bases). The CDR3 runs 16 residues. The germline gives CDR1 MGHRA, CDR2 YSYEKL. Trimming pared 0 bases from V and 2 bases from J, leaving 11 bases between. This CDR3 is CASSQDARGTYNEQFF. In DNA form, the CDR3 reads TGCGCCAGCAGCCAAGATGCGCGGGGCACCTACAATGAGCAGTTCTTC.

This clonotype was detected ten times or more. This chain connects TRBV7-2 to TRBJ1-1; D is ambiguous. There are 14 residues in the CDR3. Between the trimmed V and J ends, which lost 2 bases and 4 bases, there was a span of 11 bases. In germline, CDR1 is SGHTA, CDR2 FQGNSA. CDR3 amino acids: CASSLRTLSTEAFF. The CDR3 DNA reads TGTGCCAGCAGCTTAAGGACCCTGAGCACTGAAGCTTTCTTT.

This clonotype was counted a few times. The V and J genes are TRBV28 and TRBJ1-1, with TRBD1 identical over 7 bases. CDR1 and CDR2 (germline): MDHEN, SYDVKM. V lost 5 bases to trimming and J lost 3 bases; unmatched junction nucleotides: 9. CDR3 length: 15 residues. Here the CDR3 DNA reads TGTGCCAGCAGTAAACCTGACAGGGTTCACACTGAAGCTTTCTTT. Encoded protein: CASSKPDRVHTEAFF.

The V and J genes are TRBV9 and TRBJ1-2; D remains ambiguous. Germline V CDR1 and CDR2: SGDLS, YYNGEE. V was pared by 0 bases and J by 8 bases, with 14 bases between. There are 14 residues in the CDR3. The CDR3 is CASSVGAEAEGYTF. The DNA for the CDR3 is TGTGCCAGCAGCGTAGGAGCGGAGGCGGAGGGCTACACCTTC.